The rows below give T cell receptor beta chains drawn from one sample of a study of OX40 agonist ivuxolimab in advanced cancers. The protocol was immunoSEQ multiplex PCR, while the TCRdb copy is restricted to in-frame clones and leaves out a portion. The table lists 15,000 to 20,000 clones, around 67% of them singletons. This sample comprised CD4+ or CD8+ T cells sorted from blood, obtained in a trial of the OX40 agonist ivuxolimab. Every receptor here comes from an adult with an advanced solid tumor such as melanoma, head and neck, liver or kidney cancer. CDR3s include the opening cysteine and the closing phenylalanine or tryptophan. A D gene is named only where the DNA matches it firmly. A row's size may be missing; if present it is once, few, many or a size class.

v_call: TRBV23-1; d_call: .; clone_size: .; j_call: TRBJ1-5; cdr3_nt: TGCGCCAGCAGTCAATCTATCCAGCCCCAGCATTTT; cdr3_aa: CASSQSIQPQHF
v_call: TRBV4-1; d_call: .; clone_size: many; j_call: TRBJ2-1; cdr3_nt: TGCGCCAGCAGCCAATTCGAGTCCAACAATGAGCAGTTCTTC; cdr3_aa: CASSQFESNNEQFF
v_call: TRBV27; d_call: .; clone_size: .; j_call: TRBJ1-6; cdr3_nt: TGTGCCAGCAAGGAGGGTTCACCCCTCCACTTT; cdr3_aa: CASKEGSPLHF
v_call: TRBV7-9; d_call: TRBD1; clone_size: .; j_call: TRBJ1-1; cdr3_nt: TGTGCCAGCAGCTCACAGGGGAAGGGTACTCCTGAAGCTTTCTTT; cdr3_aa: CASSSQGKGTPEAFF
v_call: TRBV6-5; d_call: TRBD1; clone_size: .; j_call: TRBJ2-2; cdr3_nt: TGTGCCAGCAGTTACTCGACAGGGGTCGGGGAGCTGTTTTTT; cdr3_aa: CASSYSTGVGELFF
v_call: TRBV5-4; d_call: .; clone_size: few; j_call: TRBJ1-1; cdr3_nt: TGTGCCAGCAGCTTTAGGACTTCGGTAGAGCCTGAAGCTTTCTTT; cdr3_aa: CASSFRTSVEPEAFF
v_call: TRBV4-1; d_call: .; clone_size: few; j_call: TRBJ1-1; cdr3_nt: TGCGCCAGCAGCCAAGCTGGGTTTGAAGCTTTCTTT; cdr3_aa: CASSQAGFEAFF
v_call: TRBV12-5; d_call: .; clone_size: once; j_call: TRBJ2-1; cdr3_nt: TGTGCTAGTGGTTTGGTACCGCCCCTTTCCTACAATGAGCAGTTCTTC; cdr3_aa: CASGLVPPLSYNEQFF
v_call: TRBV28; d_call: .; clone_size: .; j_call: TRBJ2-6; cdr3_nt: TGTGCCAGCAGTTTACTCGAAGGGGCCAACGTCCTGACTTTC; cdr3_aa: CASSLLEGANVLTF
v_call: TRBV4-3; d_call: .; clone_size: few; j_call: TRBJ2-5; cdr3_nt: TGCGCCAGCAGCAAGGCAGGGTTCCAAGAGACCCAGTACTTC; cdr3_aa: CASSKAGFQETQYF
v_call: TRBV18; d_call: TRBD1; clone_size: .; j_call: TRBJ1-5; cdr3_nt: TGTGCCAGCTCACCACCGGGGACAGGCTATAGCAATCAGCCCCAGCATTTT; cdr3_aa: CASSPPGTGYSNQPQHF
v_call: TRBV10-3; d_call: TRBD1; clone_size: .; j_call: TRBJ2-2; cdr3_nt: TGTGCCATCAGTGAAAGACAGGGGGGCACCGGGGAGCTGTTTTTT; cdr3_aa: CAISERQGGTGELFF
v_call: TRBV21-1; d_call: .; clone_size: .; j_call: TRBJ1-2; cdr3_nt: TGTGCCAGCAGCAAGGAGGGGGTCTATGGCTACACCTTC; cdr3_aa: CASSKEGVYGYTF
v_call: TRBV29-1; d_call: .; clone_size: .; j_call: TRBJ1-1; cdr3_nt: TGCAGCGCGACAGATACCCCTGAAGCTTTCTTT; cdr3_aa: CSATDTPEAFF
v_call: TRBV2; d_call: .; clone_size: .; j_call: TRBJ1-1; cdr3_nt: TGTGCCAGCAGTGAACATAGGACTGAAGCTTTCTTT; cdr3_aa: CASSEHRTEAFF
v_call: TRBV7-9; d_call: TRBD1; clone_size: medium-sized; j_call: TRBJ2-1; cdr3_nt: TGTGCCAGCAGCTTAGTCGGGACAGCTGACAATGAGCAGTTCTTC; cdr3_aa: CASSLVGTADNEQFF
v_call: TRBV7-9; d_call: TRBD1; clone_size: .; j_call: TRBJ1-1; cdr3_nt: TGTGCCAGCAGCTCAGGACAGGGTTTGGGGACCATGAACACTGAAGCTTTCTTT; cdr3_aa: CASSSGQGLGTMNTEAFF
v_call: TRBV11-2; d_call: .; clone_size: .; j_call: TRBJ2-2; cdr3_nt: TGTGCCAGCAGCTTAGTTGATCGGACCGGGGAGCTGTTTTTT; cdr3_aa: CASSLVDRTGELFF
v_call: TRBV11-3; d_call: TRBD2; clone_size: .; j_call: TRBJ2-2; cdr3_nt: TGTGCCAGCAGCTTCCTAGCGGGGATGAACACCGGGGAGCTGTTTTTT; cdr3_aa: CASSFLAGMNTGELFF
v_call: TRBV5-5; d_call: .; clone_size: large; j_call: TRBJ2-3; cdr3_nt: TGTGCCAGCAGCCACCCGACCGGGGATACGCAGTATTTT; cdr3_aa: CASSHPTGDTQYF
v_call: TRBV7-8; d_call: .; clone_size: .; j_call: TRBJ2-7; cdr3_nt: TGTGCCAGCAGCTTAGCGGTGCCTGGGGAGCAGTACTTC; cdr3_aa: CASSLAVPGEQYF
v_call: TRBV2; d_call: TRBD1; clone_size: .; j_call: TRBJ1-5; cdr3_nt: TGTGCCACTAGACCCGGACAGGGCGTAGGTCAGCCCCAGCATTTT; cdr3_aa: CATRPGQGVGQPQHF
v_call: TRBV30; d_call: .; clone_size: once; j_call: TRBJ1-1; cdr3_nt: TGTGCCTGGACCTACGGATTGAACACTGAAGCTTTCTTT; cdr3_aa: CAWTYGLNTEAFF
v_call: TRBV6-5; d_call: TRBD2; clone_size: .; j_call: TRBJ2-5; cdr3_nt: TGTGCCAGCAGTTACCCCCGGGGGACTAGAAGGGAGACCCAGTACTTC; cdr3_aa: CASSYPRGTRRETQYF
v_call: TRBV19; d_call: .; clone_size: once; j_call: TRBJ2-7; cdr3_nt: TGTGCCAGTAGTATTGGGGGGACAGTAACCTACGAGCAGTACTTC; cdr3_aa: CASSIGGTVTYEQYF
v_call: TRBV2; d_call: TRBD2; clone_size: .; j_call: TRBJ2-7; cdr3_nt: TGTGCCAGCTCGTCGGAACTAGCGGGAGGGCCCTACGAGCAGTACTTC; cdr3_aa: CASSSELAGGPYEQYF
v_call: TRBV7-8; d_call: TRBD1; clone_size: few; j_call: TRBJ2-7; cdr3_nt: TGTGCCAGCAGCTCCGGGACAGGCTACGAGCAGTACTTC; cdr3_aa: CASSSGTGYEQYF
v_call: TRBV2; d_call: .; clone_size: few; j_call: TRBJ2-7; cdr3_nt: TGTGCCAGCAGTGGACAGGTGGAGGAGCAGTACTTC; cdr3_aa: CASSGQVEEQYF
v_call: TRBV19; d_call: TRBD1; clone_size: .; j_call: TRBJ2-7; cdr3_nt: TGTGCCAGTAGTATAGGACAGGACAGGGGCGACTACGAGCAGTACTTC; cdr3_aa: CASSIGQDRGDYEQYF
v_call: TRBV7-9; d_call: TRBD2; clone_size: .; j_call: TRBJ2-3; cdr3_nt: TGTGCCAGCCAGTGGGGGGGTTACGCAGATACGCAGTATTTT; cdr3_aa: CASQWGGYADTQYF
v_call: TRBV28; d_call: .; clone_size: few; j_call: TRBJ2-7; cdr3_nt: TGTGCCAGCAGACCCGTGGGAGGATGGGGGTACGAGCAGTACTTC; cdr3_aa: CASRPVGGWGYEQYF
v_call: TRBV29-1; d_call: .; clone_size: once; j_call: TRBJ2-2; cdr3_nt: TGCAGCGTTGAATGGACAGCGAAGAACACCGGGGAGCTGTTTTTT; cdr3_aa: CSVEWTAKNTGELFF
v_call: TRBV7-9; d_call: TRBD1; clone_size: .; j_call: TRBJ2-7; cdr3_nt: TGTGCCAGCAGCGGGTGGGACAGGGGGTACGAGCAGTACTTC; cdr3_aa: CASSGWDRGYEQYF
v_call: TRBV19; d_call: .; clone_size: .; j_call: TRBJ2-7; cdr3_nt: TGTGCCAGTAGTATGGAGGGCTACGAGCAGTACTTC; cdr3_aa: CASSMEGYEQYF
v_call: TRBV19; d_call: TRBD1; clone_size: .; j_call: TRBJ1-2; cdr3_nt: TGTGCCAGTATCCCAGGACAGGAGAGGAACTATGGCTACACCTTC; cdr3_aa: CASIPGQERNYGYTF
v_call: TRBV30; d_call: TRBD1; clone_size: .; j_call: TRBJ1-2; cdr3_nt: TGTGCCTGGAGTCCAAGGACAGGGGGCTTAGGTGGCTACACCTTC; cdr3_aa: CAWSPRTGGLGGYTF
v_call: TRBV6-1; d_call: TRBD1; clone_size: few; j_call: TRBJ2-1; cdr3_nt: TGTGCCATCATCAGGGGGCTGAACTACAATGAGCAGTTCTTC; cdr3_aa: CAIIRGLNYNEQFF
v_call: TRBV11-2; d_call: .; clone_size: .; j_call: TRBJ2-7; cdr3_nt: TGTGCCAGCAGCTTAGAGGTTATGTGGGGGCAGTACTTC; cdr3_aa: CASSLEVMWGQYF
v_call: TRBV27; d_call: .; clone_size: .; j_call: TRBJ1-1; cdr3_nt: TGTGCCAGCAGTGACGGGCCCACTGAAGCTTTCTTT; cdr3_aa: CASSDGPTEAFF
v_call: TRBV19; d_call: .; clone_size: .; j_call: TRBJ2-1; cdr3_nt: TGTGCCAGTAGTATAGATCTTTTCTCCTACAATGAGCAGTTCTTC; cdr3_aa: CASSIDLFSYNEQFF
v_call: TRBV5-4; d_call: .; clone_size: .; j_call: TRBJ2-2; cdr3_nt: TGTGCCAGCAGCCCCGACAGAGCCTGGAACACCGGGGAGCTGTTTTTT; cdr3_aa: CASSPDRAWNTGELFF
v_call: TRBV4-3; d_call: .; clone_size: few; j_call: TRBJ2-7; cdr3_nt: TGCGCCAGCAGCCAATTGGTCGACAGTACCTACGAGCAGTACTTC; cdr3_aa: CASSQLVDSTYEQYF
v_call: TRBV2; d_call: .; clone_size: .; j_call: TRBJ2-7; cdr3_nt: TGTGCCAGCAGTGTCCTCGACTTAGGAAACCACGAGCAGTACTTC; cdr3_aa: CASSVLDLGNHEQYF
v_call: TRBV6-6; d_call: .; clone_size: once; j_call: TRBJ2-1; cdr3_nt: TGTGCCAGCAGTTTCCAAGACAATGAGCAGTTCTTC; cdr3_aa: CASSFQDNEQFF
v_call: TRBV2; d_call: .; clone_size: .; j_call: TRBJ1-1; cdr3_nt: TGTGCCAGCGATTGGGGAAACACTGAAGCTTTCTTT; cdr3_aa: CASDWGNTEAFF
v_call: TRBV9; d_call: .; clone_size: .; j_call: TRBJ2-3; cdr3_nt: TGTGCCAGCAGCGGGTACACAGATACGCAGTATTTT; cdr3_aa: CASSGYTDTQYF
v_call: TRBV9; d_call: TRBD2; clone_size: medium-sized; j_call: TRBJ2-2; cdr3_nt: TGTGCCAGCAGCGACCGGACTAGCGGGAGTCGGACCGGGGAGCTGTTTTTT; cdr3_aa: CASSDRTSGSRTGELFF
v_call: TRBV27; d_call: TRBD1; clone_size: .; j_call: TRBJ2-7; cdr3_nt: TGTGCCAGCAGAAGAGACAGGGGGGGCTCCTACGAGCAGTACTTC; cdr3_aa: CASRRDRGGSYEQYF
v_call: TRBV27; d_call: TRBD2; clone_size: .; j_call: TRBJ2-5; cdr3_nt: TGTGCCAGCAGTTTGGCCCACGGGGGGTACGAGACCCAGTACTTC; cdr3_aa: CASSLAHGGYETQYF
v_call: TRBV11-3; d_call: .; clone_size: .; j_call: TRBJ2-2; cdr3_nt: TGTGCCAGCAGCTTAGGACCAGGGGGGACCGGGGAGCTGTTTTTT; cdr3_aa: CASSLGPGGTGELFF
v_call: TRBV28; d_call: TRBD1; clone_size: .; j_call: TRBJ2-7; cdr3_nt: TGTGCCAGCAGTTGGACAGGGGGCAACTACGAGCAGTACTTC; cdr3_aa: CASSWTGGNYEQYF